The source of this T cell receptor (beta chain) is a study of blood T cell repertoires in COVID-19. Turning to the study itself: Italy, Spain and the United States were the sources of the convalescent and acute COVID-19 samples.

The repertoire was sequenced with immunoSEQ multiplex PCR; TCRdb's copy has only in-frame clones and lacks some. The table includes fewer than 80,000 clones, around nine tenths detected once. V shed 4 bases and J shed 3 bases, with 8 bases lying between them. Germline CDR1 is SGHRS and CDR2 is YFSETQ. CDR3 length: 14 amino acids. The chain recombines TRBV5-1 with TRBJ1-6; D gene ambiguous. The sequence came from a man in his thirties or forties with acute or convalescent COVID-19. The sequenced material came from peripheral blood. CDR3 residues: CASSPTDYNSPLHF. CDR3 nucleotides: TGCGCCAGCAGCCCTACAGACTATAATTCACCCCTCCACTTT.